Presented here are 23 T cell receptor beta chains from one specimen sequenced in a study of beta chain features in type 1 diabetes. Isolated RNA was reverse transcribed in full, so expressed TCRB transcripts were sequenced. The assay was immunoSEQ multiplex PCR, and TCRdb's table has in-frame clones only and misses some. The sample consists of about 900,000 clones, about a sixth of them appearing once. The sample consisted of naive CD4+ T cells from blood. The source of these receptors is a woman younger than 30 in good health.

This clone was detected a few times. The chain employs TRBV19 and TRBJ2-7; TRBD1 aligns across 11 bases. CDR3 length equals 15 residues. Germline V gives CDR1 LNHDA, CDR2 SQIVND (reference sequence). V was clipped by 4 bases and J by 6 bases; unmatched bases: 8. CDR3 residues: CASSTNGDRGTEQYF. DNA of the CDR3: TGTGCCAGTAGTACTAATGGGGACAGGGGGACCGAGCAGTACTTC.

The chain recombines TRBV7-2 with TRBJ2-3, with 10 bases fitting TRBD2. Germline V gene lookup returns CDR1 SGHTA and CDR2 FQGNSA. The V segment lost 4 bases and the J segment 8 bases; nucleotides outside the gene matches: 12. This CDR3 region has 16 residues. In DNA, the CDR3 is TGTGCCAGCAGCTCAACTCACCCAGCGGGAGGGGTTACGCAGTATTTT. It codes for CASSSTHPAGGVTQYF. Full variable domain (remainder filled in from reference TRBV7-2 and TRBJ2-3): GAGVSQSPSNKVTEKGKDVELRCDPISGHTALYWYRQSLGQGLEFLIYFQGNSAPDKSGLPSDRFSAERTGGSVSTLTIQRTQQEDSAVYLCASSSTHPAGGVTQYFGPGTRLTVL.

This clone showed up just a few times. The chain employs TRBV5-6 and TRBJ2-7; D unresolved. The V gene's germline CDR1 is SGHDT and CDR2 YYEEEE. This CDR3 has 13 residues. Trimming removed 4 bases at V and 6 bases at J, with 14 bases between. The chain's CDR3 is CASSSRTRSEQYF. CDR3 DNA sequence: TGTGCCAGCAGCAGCCGGACGCGGAGCGAGCAGTACTTC.

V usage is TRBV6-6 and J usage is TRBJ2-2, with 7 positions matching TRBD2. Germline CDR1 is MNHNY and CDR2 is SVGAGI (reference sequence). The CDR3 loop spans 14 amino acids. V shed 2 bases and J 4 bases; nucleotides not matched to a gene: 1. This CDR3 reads CASSYGTITGELFF. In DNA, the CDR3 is TGTGCCAGCAGTTACGGGACTATCACCGGGGAGCTGTTTTTT.

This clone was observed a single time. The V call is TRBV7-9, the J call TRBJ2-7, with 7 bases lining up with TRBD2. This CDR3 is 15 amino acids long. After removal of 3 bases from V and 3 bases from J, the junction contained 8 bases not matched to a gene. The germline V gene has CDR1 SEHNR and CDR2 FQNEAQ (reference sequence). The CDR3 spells CASSFWSGKGYEQYF. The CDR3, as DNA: TGTGCCAGCAGCTTTTGGAGCGGGAAGGGCTACGAGCAGTACTTC. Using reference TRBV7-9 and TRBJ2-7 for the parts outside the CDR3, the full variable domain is DTGVSQNPRHKITKRGQNVTFRCDPISEHNRLYWYRQTLGQGPEFLTYFQNEAQLEKSRLLSDRFSAERPKGSFSTLEIQRTEQGDSAMYLCASSFWSGKGYEQYFGPGTRLTVT.

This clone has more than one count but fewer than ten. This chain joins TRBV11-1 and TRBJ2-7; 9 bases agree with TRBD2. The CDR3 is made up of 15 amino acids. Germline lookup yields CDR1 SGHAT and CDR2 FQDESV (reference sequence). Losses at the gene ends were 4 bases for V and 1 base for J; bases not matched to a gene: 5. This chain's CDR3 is CASSSALAGSYEQYF. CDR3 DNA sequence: TGTGCCAGCAGCTCAGCCCTAGCGGGGTCCTACGAGCAGTACTTC.

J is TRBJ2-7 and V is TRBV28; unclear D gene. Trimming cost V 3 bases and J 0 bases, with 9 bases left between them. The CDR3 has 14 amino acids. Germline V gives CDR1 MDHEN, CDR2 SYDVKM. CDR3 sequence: CASSFVTVSYEQYF. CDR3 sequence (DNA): TGTGCCAGCAGTTTTGTAACTGTCTCCTACGAGCAGTACTTC.

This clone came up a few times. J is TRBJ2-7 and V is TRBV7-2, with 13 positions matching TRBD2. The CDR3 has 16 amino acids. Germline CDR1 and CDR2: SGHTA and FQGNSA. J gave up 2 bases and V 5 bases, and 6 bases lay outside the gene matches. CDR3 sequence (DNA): TGTGCCAGCAGCCCGAGGACTAGCGGGGGAACCTACGAGCAGTACTTC. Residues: CASSPRTSGGTYEQYF.

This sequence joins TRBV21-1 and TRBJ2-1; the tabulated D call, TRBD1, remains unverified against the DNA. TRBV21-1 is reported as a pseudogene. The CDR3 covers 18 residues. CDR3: CASSKVGKRGGPYNEQFF. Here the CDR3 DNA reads TGTGCCAGCAGCAAAGTAGGGAAAAGGGGCGGCCCCTACAATGAGCAGTTCTTC.

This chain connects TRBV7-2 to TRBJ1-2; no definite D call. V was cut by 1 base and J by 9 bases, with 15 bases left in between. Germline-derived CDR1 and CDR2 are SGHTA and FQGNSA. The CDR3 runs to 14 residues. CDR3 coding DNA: TGTGCCAGCAGCTTAGGTGTGGCCCCGAGGCGCTACACCTTC. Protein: CASSLGVAPRRYTF.

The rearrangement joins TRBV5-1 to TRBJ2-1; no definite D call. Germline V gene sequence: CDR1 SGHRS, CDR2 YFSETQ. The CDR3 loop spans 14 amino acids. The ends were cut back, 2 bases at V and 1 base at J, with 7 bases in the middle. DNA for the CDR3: TGCGCCAGCAGCTTTCCACGATCCTACAATGAGCAGTTCTTC. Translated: CASSFPRSYNEQFF.

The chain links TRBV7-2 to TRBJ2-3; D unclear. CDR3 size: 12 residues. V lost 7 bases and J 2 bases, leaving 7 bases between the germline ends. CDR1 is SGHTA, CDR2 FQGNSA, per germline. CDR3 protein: CASNQVTDTQYF. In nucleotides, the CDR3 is TGTGCCAGCAACCAGGTCACAGATACGCAGTATTTT. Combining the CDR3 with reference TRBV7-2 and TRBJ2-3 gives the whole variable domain GAGVSQSPSNKVTEKGKDVELRCDPISGHTALYWYRQSLGQGLEFLIYFQGNSAPDKSGLPSDRFSAERTGGSVSTLTIQRTQQEDSAVYLCASNQVTDTQYFGPGTRLTVL.

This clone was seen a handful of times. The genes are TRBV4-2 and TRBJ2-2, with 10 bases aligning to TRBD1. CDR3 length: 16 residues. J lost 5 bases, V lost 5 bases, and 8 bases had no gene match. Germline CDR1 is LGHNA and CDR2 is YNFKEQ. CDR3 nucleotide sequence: TGTGCCAGCAGCGAACCGGGACAGGGGAGGACCGGGGAGCTGTTTTTT. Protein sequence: CASSEPGQGRTGELFF.

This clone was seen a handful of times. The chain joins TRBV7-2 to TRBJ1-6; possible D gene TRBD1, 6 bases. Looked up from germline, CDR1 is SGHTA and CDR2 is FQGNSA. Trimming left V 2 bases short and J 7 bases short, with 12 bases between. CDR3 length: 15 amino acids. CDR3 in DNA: TGTGCCAGCAGCTTACCCACAGGGCTCAATTCACCCCTCCACTTT. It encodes CASSLPTGLNSPLHF.

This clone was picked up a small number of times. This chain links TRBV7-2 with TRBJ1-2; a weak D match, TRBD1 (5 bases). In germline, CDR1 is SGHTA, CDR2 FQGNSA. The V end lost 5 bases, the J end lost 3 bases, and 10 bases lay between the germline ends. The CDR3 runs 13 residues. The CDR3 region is CASSPGQYYGYTF. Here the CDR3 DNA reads TGTGCCAGCAGCCCGGGGCAGTACTATGGCTACACCTTC.

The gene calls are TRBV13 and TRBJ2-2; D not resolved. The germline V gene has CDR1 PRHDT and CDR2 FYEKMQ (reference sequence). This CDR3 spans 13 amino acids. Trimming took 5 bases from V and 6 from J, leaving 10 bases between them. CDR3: CASSPDHSGELFF. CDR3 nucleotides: TGTGCCAGCAGCCCCGATCACTCCGGGGAGCTGTTTTTT.

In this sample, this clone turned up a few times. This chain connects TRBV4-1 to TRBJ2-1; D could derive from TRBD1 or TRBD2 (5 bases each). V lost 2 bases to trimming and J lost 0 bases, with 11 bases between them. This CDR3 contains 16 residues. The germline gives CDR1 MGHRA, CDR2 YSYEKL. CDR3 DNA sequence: TGCGCCAGCAGCCAACTTGGGGGAAGCTCCTACAATGAGCAGTTCTTC. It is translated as CASSQLGGSSYNEQFF.

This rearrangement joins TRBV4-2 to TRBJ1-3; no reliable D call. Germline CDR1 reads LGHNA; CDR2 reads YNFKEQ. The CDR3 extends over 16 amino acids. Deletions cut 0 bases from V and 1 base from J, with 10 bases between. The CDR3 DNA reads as TGTGCCAGCAGCCAAGACGGGAGGAAGTCTGGAAACACCATATATTTT. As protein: CASSQDGRKSGNTIYF.

CDR3 amino acids: CAIRGQGWAMYEQYF. The CDR3 DNA sequence: TGTGCCATCAGAGGACAGGGTTGGGCTATGTACGAGCAGTACTTC. The rearrangement uses TRBV10-3 and TRBJ2-7; 8 bases are shared with TRBD1. V was clipped by 6 bases and J by 4 bases; unmatched bases: 11. This CDR3 has 15 amino acids. Germline values: CDR1 ENHRY, CDR2 SYGVKD.

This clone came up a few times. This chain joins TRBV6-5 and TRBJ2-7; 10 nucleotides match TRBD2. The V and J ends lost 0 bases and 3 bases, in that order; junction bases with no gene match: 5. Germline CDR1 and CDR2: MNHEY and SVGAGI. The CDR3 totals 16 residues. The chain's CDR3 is CASSYSLAGDYYEQYF. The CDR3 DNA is TGTGCCAGCAGTTACTCCCTAGCGGGGGACTACTACGAGCAGTACTTC.

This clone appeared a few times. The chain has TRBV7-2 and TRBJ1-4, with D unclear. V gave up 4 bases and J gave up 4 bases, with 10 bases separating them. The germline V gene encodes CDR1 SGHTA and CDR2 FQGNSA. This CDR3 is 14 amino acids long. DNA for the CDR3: TGTGCCAGCAGCTGGACCAAGAGTAATGAAAAACTGTTTTTT. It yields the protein CASSWTKSNEKLFF.

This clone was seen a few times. The CDR3 protein is CASSSFRDTQYF. As DNA, the CDR3 is TGTGCCAGCAGTTCATTCCGAGATACGCAGTATTTT. V and J are TRBV27 and TRBJ2-3; unclear D gene. This CDR3 comprises 12 residues. Germline V gives CDR1 MNHEY, CDR2 SMNVEV (reference sequence). V was cut by 4 bases and J by 5 bases, with 7 bases left in between.

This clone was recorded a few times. The DNA for the CDR3 is TGTGCCAGCAGTTTATCGGGGGCTCCTGGCTACACCTTC. Translated, it gives CASSLSGAPGYTF. The gene calls are TRBV27 and TRBJ1-2, with D possibly TRBD1 on 6 matching bases. Germline V lookup: CDR1 MNHEY, CDR2 SMNVEV (reference sequence). Trimming removed 0 bases from V and 7 bases from J, with 9 bases in between. CDR3 length: 13 amino acids.